The clone carrying this T cell receptor (beta chain) has ten or more counts. No antigen is known for it. This sample is drawn from a study of T-cell reconstitution after alpha-beta-depleted transplantation in children. Germline loops: CDR1 DFQATT, CDR2 SNEGSKA (reference sequence). Trimming removed 0 bases at V and 14 bases at J, with 18 bases between. This CDR3 has 13 residues. TCRbeta library construction was performed incorporating unique molecular identifiers. TCRdb independently ran MiXCR on the PCR reads; one entry per CDR3 protein. The repertoire holds about 98,000 distinct CDR3 sequences, with 4.5% to 7.5% as singletons. General study findings and limits: TCRbeta diversity was high at day 60 in some patients (a result of surviving recipient T cells and thymic progenitors). Reports say that about two months after transplant, the alpha-beta T cells came out of several hundred graft clones that had expanded.

V and J are TRBV20-1 and TRBJ2-3, with a weak D call TRBD2 (6 bases). This sample comprised PBMCs, mostly from graft donor cells, obtained 60 days after TCRalphabeta/CD19-depleted stem cell transplant. The origin of this receptor is a female patient aged 2-15 years who had a stem cell transplant for Fanconi anemia, so the T cells may come from the graft donor. CDR3 residues: CSARDAGRLDWYF. The CDR3 region has the DNA TGCAGTGCTAGAGACGCCGGGAGACTAGATTGGTATTTT.